Listed below are T cell receptor beta chains from one sample, sequenced in a study of human T cells and chemical hapten exposure. TCRdb reanalysed the RACE reads using MiXCR and keeps one entry per CDR3 protein. The sample records 75,000 to 95,000 distinct CDR3 sequences, about 10% being singletons. The source material was whole blood, sampled in connection with sensitization to the hapten diphenylcyclopropenone (DPC). The receptors were gathered from a woman aged 55-75 years with alopecia areata. Some clones in this sample may be carry-over from other donors' samples. The CDR3 runs from the conserved cysteine through the conserved F or W. A D gene is named only where the DNA matches it firmly. A row's size may be missing; if present it is once, few, many or a size class.

TRBV7-6,TRBD2,TRBJ2-5,few,TGTGCCAGCAGCCCTCTAGCGGGGGGCCCCGCCGCAGGAGCCCAGTACTTC,CASSPLAGGPAAGAQYF
TRBV9,NA,TRBJ1-5,few,TGTGCCAGCAGCGTAGATGACGGATCGGGGCAGCCCCAGCATTTT,CASSVDDGSGQPQHF
TRBV3-1,TRBD1,TRBJ2-2,few,TGTGCCAGCAGCCCTCACCGGACAGGGGCGGGCACCGGGGAGCTGTTTTTT,CASSPHRTGAGTGELFF
TRBV2,NA,TRBJ2-2,NA,TGTGCCAGCAGTGAAGTAGTAGCCACCGGGGAGCTGTTTTTT,CASSEVVATGELFF
TRBV10-2,TRBD1,TRBJ1-6,many,TGCGCCAGCAGTGAAACAGGGGAAAATTCACCCCTCCACTTT,CASSETGENSPLHF
TRBV11-2,NA,TRBJ1-3,few,TGTGCCAGCAGTGCTTTTTACCACTCTGGAAACACCATATATTTT,CASSAFYHSGNTIYF
TRBV20-1,NA,TRBJ1-2,few,TGCAGTGCTAGAGTTAGCAGCTCTAACTATGGCTACACCTTC,CSARVSSSNYGYTF
TRBV29-1,NA,TRBJ2-2,NA,TGCAGCGTTGTGCAGACCGGGGAGCTGTTTTTT,CSVVQTGELFF
TRBV27,NA,TRBJ2-5,NA,TGTGCCAGCAGTTTATCGATTAATGGGCAGGGAGAGACCCAGTACTTC,CASSLSINGQGETQYF
TRBV5-1,NA,TRBJ1-1,NA,TGCGCCAGCAGCTCCGGTGATCGAGCAACTGAAGCTTTCTTT,CASSSGDRATEAFF
TRBV6-2/TRBV6-3,NA,TRBJ1-5,many,TGTGCCAGCAGTTACGTCGGACTGTACAATCAGCCCCAGCATTTT,CASSYVGLYNQPQHF
TRBV7-2,TRBD2,TRBJ2-5,NA,TGTGCCAGCAGCAGGAGGACTAGCATCGAGACCCAGTACTTC,CASSRRTSIETQYF
TRBV29-1,NA,TRBJ1-5,medium-sized,TGCAGCGTTGTGACCGGTTATGGCAATCAGCCCCAGCATTTT,CSVVTGYGNQPQHF
TRBV14,TRBD1,TRBJ2-2,few,TGTGCCAGCAGCCCGACGACAGGGGGTACCGGGGAGCTGTTTTTT,CASSPTTGGTGELFF
TRBV29-1,NA,TRBJ1-5,NA,TGCAGCGTTGTGGCAGACCCAAATCAGCCCCAGCATTTT,CSVVADPNQPQHF
TRBV12-3/TRBV12-4,NA,TRBJ1-4,few,TGTGCCAGCACTCTTCGCCCCCTAAATGAAAAACTGTTTTTT,CASTLRPLNEKLFF
TRBV7-9,NA,TRBJ1-4,NA,TGTGCCAGCAGCCTACTATCGGACAGTGAAAAACTGTTTTTT,CASSLLSDSEKLFF
TRBV29-1,NA,TRBJ2-5,many,TGCAGCGTGGCCTTGGGGGCAGGGGTTATCGGAGAGACCCAGTACTTC,CSVALGAGVIGETQYF
TRBV5-1,NA,TRBJ2-1,NA,TGCGCCAGCAGCTTGGCCTATTCAGGCCCAGGAGAGAGTGAGCAGTTCTTC,CASSLAYSGPGESEQFF
TRBV21-1,NA,TRBJ1-3,NA,TGTGCCAGCAGCCCGACTCAGGAGGATTCCTCTGGAAACACCATATATTTT,CASSPTQEDSSGNTIYF
TRBV12-5,NA,TRBJ1-2,many,TGTGCTAGTGGTTTGGTACGGCAGAACTATGGCTACACCTTC,CASGLVRQNYGYTF
TRBV6-1,TRBD1,TRBJ1-1,many,TGTGCCAGCAGTGAACTCCCGCGAGGGGGCCTGACTGAAGCTTTCTTT,CASSELPRGGLTEAFF
TRBV12-3/TRBV12-4,NA,TRBJ2-7,NA,TGTGCCAGCAGTTCTGGGCTAGTCTACGAGCAGTACTTC,CASSSGLVYEQYF
TRBV5-1,NA,TRBJ1-4,NA,TGCGCCAGCAGCCAAGGGGGGCGAAGTGAAAAACTGTTTTTT,CASSQGGRSEKLFF
TRBV11-2,NA,TRBJ1-6,few,TGTGCCAGCAGCTTATTGAGGCAGGGTTCTAATTCACCCCTCCACTTT,CASSLLRQGSNSPLHF
TRBV6-6,NA,TRBJ1-2,NA,TGTGCCAGCAGTAACCCCCATGGGGTTAACTATGGCTACACCTTC,CASSNPHGVNYGYTF
TRBV29-1,NA,TRBJ1-4,many,TGCAGCGCCCGGGGAAATGAAAAACTGTTTTTT,CSARGNEKLFF
TRBV29-1,TRBD1,TRBJ1-4,many,TGCAGCGCCGGACAAAACAGGGGAGCTAATGAAAAACTGTTTTTT,CSAGQNRGANEKLFF
TRBV4-1,NA,TRBJ1-1,many,TGCGCCAGCAGCAGGGAGGTTTGGAACACTGAAGCTTTCTTT,CASSREVWNTEAFF
TRBV6-1,NA,TRBJ1-1,NA,TGTGCCAGCGGGAGAGCAACGAGGATTTTGGGGACTGAAGCTTTCTTT,CASGRATRILGTEAFF
TRBV18,NA,TRBJ1-5,NA,TGTGCCAGCTCACCTACGACAGATAGCAATCAGCCCCAGCATTTT,CASSPTTDSNQPQHF
TRBV6-2/TRBV6-3,NA,TRBJ1-5,many,TGTGCCAGCAGTTACGGGCCTCAGCCCCAGCATTTT,CASSYGPQPQHF
TRBV7-9,NA,TRBJ1-2,NA,TGTGCCAGCAGCGAAAACAGTTCTGGCTACACCTTC,CASSENSSGYTF